This is a list of T cell receptor beta chains from one sample in a study of T cells in localized non-small cell lung cancer. Repertoires were generated with immunoSEQ multiplex PCR, while TCRdb's copy carries only in-frame clones and drops some. The sample lists 40,000 to 65,000 clones, about 88% occurring once. Source: PBMCs, taken before any cancer treatment. The source of these receptors is a female donor with stage II lung adenocarcinoma. The CDR3 runs from the conserved cysteine through the conserved F or W. A D gene is named only where the DNA matches it firmly. Clone size appears in some rows only: once, few, many, or a class for an expanded clone.

v_call: TRBV4-1
cdr3_length: 15
d_call: TRBD1
clone_size: .
j_call: TRBJ1-2
cdr3_nt: TGCGCCAGCAGCCAATCAGACAGGGGTAACTATGGCTACACCTTC
cdr3_aa: CASSQSDRGNYGYTF

v_call: TRBV19
cdr3_length: 15
d_call: .
clone_size: .
j_call: TRBJ1-1
cdr3_nt: TGTGCCAGTAGTGGCTACAGGGAGGGGGACACTGAAGCTTTCTTT
cdr3_aa: CASSGYREGDTEAFF

v_call: TRBV5-4
cdr3_length: 13
d_call: .
clone_size: .
j_call: TRBJ2-1
cdr3_nt: TGTGCCAGCCTGGACTGGGGCAGTAATGAGCAGTTCTTC
cdr3_aa: CASLDWGSNEQFF

v_call: TRBV4-1
cdr3_length: 15
d_call: .
clone_size: .
j_call: TRBJ2-4
cdr3_nt: TGCGCCAGCAGCCAAGAGGCAGGCCCGGGAAACATTCAGTACTTC
cdr3_aa: CASSQEAGPGNIQYF

v_call: TRBV7-2
cdr3_length: 17
d_call: .
clone_size: once
j_call: TRBJ2-1
cdr3_nt: TGTGCCAGCAGCCGGATACACAGGGTGGGGCATTACAATGAGCAGTTCTTC
cdr3_aa: CASSRIHRVGHYNEQFF

v_call: TRBV29-1
cdr3_length: 13
d_call: TRBD1
clone_size: .
j_call: TRBJ2-7
cdr3_nt: TGCAGCGTTGAAAGGACAGGGTCCTACGAGCAGTACTTC
cdr3_aa: CSVERTGSYEQYF

v_call: TRBV19
cdr3_length: 14
d_call: .
clone_size: .
j_call: TRBJ2-1
cdr3_nt: TGTGCCAGTAGTATTGGGGGGAACTACAATGAGCAGTTCTTC
cdr3_aa: CASSIGGNYNEQFF

v_call: TRBV10-3
cdr3_length: 11
d_call: TRBD1
clone_size: few
j_call: TRBJ2-1
cdr3_nt: TGTGCCACGACAGGGGAGGATGAGCAGTTCTTC
cdr3_aa: CATTGEDEQFF

v_call: TRBV5-1
cdr3_length: 15
d_call: .
clone_size: .
j_call: TRBJ1-3
cdr3_nt: TGCGCCAGCAGCTCCGACGGGGGAGCTGGAAACACCATATATTTT
cdr3_aa: CASSSDGGAGNTIYF

v_call: TRBV18
cdr3_length: 15
d_call: .
clone_size: .
j_call: TRBJ2-7
cdr3_nt: TGTGCCAGCTCACTTTCCACAGACACCTCCTACGAGCAGTACTTC
cdr3_aa: CASSLSTDTSYEQYF

v_call: TRBV19
cdr3_length: 15
d_call: .
clone_size: .
j_call: TRBJ2-7
cdr3_nt: TGTGCCAGTAGTGTTCCGGGACACCAGCCCTACGAGCAGTACTTC
cdr3_aa: CASSVPGHQPYEQYF

v_call: TRBV19
cdr3_length: 11
d_call: .
clone_size: .
j_call: TRBJ2-7
cdr3_nt: TGTGCCAGTAGTAATGGTCACGAGCAGTACTTC
cdr3_aa: CASSNGHEQYF

v_call: TRBV4-1
cdr3_length: 15
d_call: .
clone_size: .
j_call: TRBJ1-1
cdr3_nt: TGCGCCAGCAGCCAAGTTTGGACGGGCTCCACTGAAGCTTTCTTT
cdr3_aa: CASSQVWTGSTEAFF

v_call: TRBV7-8
cdr3_length: 12
d_call: .
clone_size: .
j_call: TRBJ1-4
cdr3_nt: TGTGCCAGCAGCTTAGAGGGATTAGCTCTGTTTTTT
cdr3_aa: CASSLEGLALFF

v_call: TRBV6-5
cdr3_length: 16
d_call: .
clone_size: .
j_call: TRBJ1-4
cdr3_nt: TGTGCCAGCAGTTACCCAACCCGCGCCCTAGATGAAAAACTGTTTTTT
cdr3_aa: CASSYPTRALDEKLFF

v_call: TRBV7-9
cdr3_length: 15
d_call: TRBD1
clone_size: .
j_call: TRBJ1-5
cdr3_nt: TGTGCCAGCAGCTTAGCGGGAGGACAGGGCCAGCCCCAGCATTTT
cdr3_aa: CASSLAGGQGQPQHF

v_call: TRBV19
cdr3_length: 15
d_call: TRBD2
clone_size: .
j_call: TRBJ2-5
cdr3_nt: TGTGCCAGTAGTATTTTAGCGGGGACTGGGGAGACCCAGTACTTC
cdr3_aa: CASSILAGTGETQYF

v_call: TRBV12-5
cdr3_length: 14
d_call: TRBD1
clone_size: few
j_call: TRBJ1-6
cdr3_nt: TGTGCTAGTGGTTTAGGGACAGCCTCCTTCCCCCTCCACTTT
cdr3_aa: CASGLGTASFPLHF

v_call: TRBV7-8
cdr3_length: 15
d_call: TRBD2
clone_size: few
j_call: TRBJ2-1
cdr3_nt: TGTGCCAGCAGCTTAGAGACTAGCGTCGGCAATGAGCAGTTCTTC
cdr3_aa: CASSLETSVGNEQFF

v_call: TRBV7-9
cdr3_length: 16
d_call: TRBD1
clone_size: .
j_call: TRBJ1-2
cdr3_nt: TGTGCCAGCAGCTTAGGGGGACAGCTGTCTAGCTATGGCTACACCTTC
cdr3_aa: CASSLGGQLSSYGYTF

v_call: TRBV6-1
cdr3_length: 13
d_call: .
clone_size: .
j_call: TRBJ1-1
cdr3_nt: TGTGCCAGCATAACGGGGGGGAACACTGAAGCTTTCTTT
cdr3_aa: CASITGGNTEAFF

v_call: TRBV5-6
cdr3_length: 17
d_call: .
clone_size: .
j_call: TRBJ2-4
cdr3_nt: TGTGCCAGCAGCCCGACCCCCGGGACACTAGCCAAAAACATTCAGTACTTC
cdr3_aa: CASSPTPGTLAKNIQYF

v_call: TRBV25-1
cdr3_length: 14
d_call: TRBD2
clone_size: .
j_call: TRBJ2-5
cdr3_nt: TGTGCCAGCAGTGCCGGGGGGGTTAGAGAGACCCAGTACTTC
cdr3_aa: CASSAGGVRETQYF

v_call: TRBV6-6
cdr3_length: 14
d_call: TRBD2
clone_size: .
j_call: TRBJ2-2
cdr3_nt: TGTGCCAGCAACACGGCGGGGGGGCCCGGGGAGCTGTTTTTT
cdr3_aa: CASNTAGGPGELFF

v_call: TRBV27
cdr3_length: 18
d_call: .
clone_size: .
j_call: TRBJ1-2
cdr3_nt: TGTGCCAGCAGTTTATCCGGGACAACAGGACTCGCGAACTATGGCTACACCTTC
cdr3_aa: CASSLSGTTGLANYGYTF

v_call: TRBV7-2
cdr3_length: 16
d_call: .
clone_size: .
j_call: TRBJ1-5
cdr3_nt: TGTGCCAGCAGCTTAGGTACAGGGAAGGCCGTTCAGCCCCAGCATTTT
cdr3_aa: CASSLGTGKAVQPQHF

v_call: TRBV5-4
cdr3_length: 15
d_call: .
clone_size: .
j_call: TRBJ2-1
cdr3_nt: TGTGCCAGCATACGAACCAGGGGAGGGGACAATGAGCAGTTCTTC
cdr3_aa: CASIRTRGGDNEQFF

v_call: TRBV11-2
cdr3_length: 14
d_call: TRBD1
clone_size: .
j_call: TRBJ1-5
cdr3_nt: TGTGCCAGCAGCTTAGACAGGGGGTATCAGCCCCAGCATTTT
cdr3_aa: CASSLDRGYQPQHF

v_call: TRBV4-1
cdr3_length: 13
d_call: .
clone_size: .
j_call: TRBJ1-1
cdr3_nt: TGCGCCAGCAGCCAAGCAGGGAACACTGAAGCTTTCTTT
cdr3_aa: CASSQAGNTEAFF

v_call: TRBV9
cdr3_length: 13
d_call: TRBD1
clone_size: once
j_call: TRBJ1-2
cdr3_nt: TGTGCCAGCAGCCCACAGGGGGGGAATGGCTACACCTTC
cdr3_aa: CASSPQGGNGYTF

v_call: TRBV5-1
cdr3_length: 14
d_call: .
clone_size: .
j_call: TRBJ2-1
cdr3_nt: TGCGCCAGCAGCTTGGTTCGGCAGGTCAGTGAGCAGTTCTTC
cdr3_aa: CASSLVRQVSEQFF

v_call: TRBV15
cdr3_length: 13
d_call: .
clone_size: .
j_call: TRBJ1-1
cdr3_nt: TGTGCCACCAGCAAGGAAGGGGGGTTGTTAGCTTTCTTT
cdr3_aa: CATSKEGGLLAFF

v_call: TRBV27
cdr3_length: 12
d_call: .
clone_size: .
j_call: TRBJ1-6
cdr3_nt: TGTGCCAGCAGTTTGTATAATTCACCCCTCCACTTT
cdr3_aa: CASSLYNSPLHF

v_call: TRBV6-4
cdr3_length: 15
d_call: .
clone_size: .
j_call: TRBJ1-1
cdr3_nt: TGTGCCAGCAGTGACTCGGCAAGGGGAGGGCGCGAAGCTTTCTTT
cdr3_aa: CASSDSARGGREAFF

v_call: TRBV10-3
cdr3_length: 13
d_call: .
clone_size: .
j_call: TRBJ2-2
cdr3_nt: TGTGCCATCAGTGCAGTGAACACCGGGGAGCTGTTTTTT
cdr3_aa: CAISAVNTGELFF

v_call: TRBV5-1
cdr3_length: 15
d_call: .
clone_size: .
j_call: TRBJ1-2
cdr3_nt: TGCGCCAGCAGCTTTGGTGACAGCCCAAACTATGGCTACACCTTC
cdr3_aa: CASSFGDSPNYGYTF

v_call: TRBV5-1
cdr3_length: 13
d_call: .
clone_size: few
j_call: TRBJ2-7
cdr3_nt: TGCGCCAGCAGCTTGGAGGGGGCCTACGAGCAGTACTTC
cdr3_aa: CASSLEGAYEQYF

v_call: TRBV12-2
cdr3_length: 16
d_call: .
clone_size: once
j_call: TRBJ2-7
cdr3_nt: TGTGCAAGTCGCTTAGAGCGGGGGCGGCCCTCCTACGAGCAGTACTTC
cdr3_aa: CASRLERGRPSYEQYF

v_call: TRBV7-7
cdr3_length: 13
d_call: TRBD1
clone_size: .
j_call: TRBJ1-3
cdr3_nt: TGTGCCAGCAGTACCGGGACAGGGGACACCATATATTTT
cdr3_aa: CASSTGTGDTIYF

v_call: TRBV7-6
cdr3_length: 15
d_call: .
clone_size: .
j_call: TRBJ2-5
cdr3_nt: TGTGCCAGCAGCTTATTCTGGGGAACGGTAGAGACCCAGTACTTC
cdr3_aa: CASSLFWGTVETQYF

v_call: TRBV29-1
cdr3_length: 15
d_call: TRBD1
clone_size: .
j_call: TRBJ1-2
cdr3_nt: TGCAGCCCTTACCTCCCCGGACAGGGTGGAGATGGCTACACCTTC
cdr3_aa: CSPYLPGQGGDGYTF

v_call: TRBV10-1
cdr3_length: 15
d_call: .
clone_size: .
j_call: TRBJ2-7
cdr3_nt: TGCGCCAGCAGTGAGTCGGCCAGGGTAGGACCCGGGCTGTACTTC
cdr3_aa: CASSESARVGPGLYF

v_call: TRBV7-9
cdr3_length: 15
d_call: .
clone_size: .
j_call: TRBJ1-1
cdr3_nt: TGTGCCAGCAGCTCCAACCCCACAGGGAACACTGAAGCTTTCTTT
cdr3_aa: CASSSNPTGNTEAFF